The rows below give T cell receptor beta chains drawn from one sample of a study of blood T cells in healthy people across ages. TCRdb re-derived calls from the 5' RACE reads in MiXCR, one entry per CDR3 protein. The table records roughly 1.9 million distinct CDR3 sequences, approximately 39% of them present only once. Sequenced material: blood. The receptor source for this set is a human donor in good health. Each CDR3 is given with its conserved first and last residue. The order of the fields is D gene, clone size, V gene, J gene, CDR3 protein, CDR3 DNA. A D gene is named only where the DNA matches it firmly. For some rows the clone size is stated as once, few or many, or as a class when expanded; others skip it.

>TRBD2|.|TRBV7-2|TRBJ2-4
CASSLVRTSGRLAKNIQYF
TGTGCCAGCAGCTTAGTAAGGACTAGCGGGCGACTAGCCAAAAACATTCAGTACTTC
>.|few|TRBV12-3/TRBV12-4|TRBJ1-5
CASNLQGQPQHF
TGTGCCAGCAATCTACAGGGTCAGCCCCAGCATTTT
>TRBD1|.|TRBV28|TRBJ1-6
CASSLSEGARNSPLHF
TGTGCCAGCAGTTTATCGGAGGGGGCCCGCAATTCACCCCTCCACTTT
>.|.|TRBV5-1|TRBJ2-7
CASSLAENPTYEQYF
TGCGCCAGCAGCTTGGCGGAGAATCCAACCTACGAGCAGTACTTC
>TRBD2|few|TRBV28|TRBJ2-5
CASSLGGVYQETQYF
TGTGCCAGCAGTTTGGGGGGGGTGTACCAAGAGACCCAGTACTTC
>.|few|TRBV20-1|TRBJ2-1
CSAPVPNNEQFF
TGCAGTGCTCCAGTGCCCAACAATGAGCAGTTCTTC
>.|.|TRBV27|TRBJ2-1
CASNLYGTDLGSSYNEQFF
TGTGCCAGCAACCTCTATGGGACGGACCTAGGAAGCTCCTACAATGAGCAGTTCTTC
>.|.|TRBV29-1|TRBJ2-7
CSVKDVEQYF
TGCAGCGTTAAGGATGTCGAGCAGTACTTC
>TRBD2|once|TRBV7-3|TRBJ2-5
CASSHFGGEETQYF
TGTGCCAGCAGTCATTTCGGGGGGGAGGAGACCCAGTACTTC
>TRBD1|.|TRBV20-1|TRBJ2-7
CSAPRTGALYEQYF
TGCAGTGCTCCGAGGACAGGGGCCCTCTACGAGCAGTACTTC
>.|.|TRBV5-1|TRBJ2-7
CASSYSGTKVAEQYF
TGCGCCAGCAGCTATTCCGGGACAAAGGTTGCCGAGCAGTACTTC
>.|few|TRBV20-1|TRBJ2-5
CSARDLRRTAQETQYF
TGCAGTGCTAGAGACCTTAGGAGGACAGCTCAAGAGACCCAGTACTTC
>.|few|TRBV9|TRBJ1-5
CASSVSAFSNQPQHF
TGTGCCAGCAGCGTATCCGCGTTTAGCAATCAGCCCCAGCATTTT
>.|.|TRBV3-1|TRBJ2-7
CASSPTPSSYNEQYF
TGTGCCAGCAGCCCTACTCCGAGCTCCTACAATGAGCAGTACTTC